These 2 T cell receptor beta chains share one sample of origin, sequenced in a study of blood T cell repertoires in COVID-19. Here immunoSEQ multiplex PCR was the method, and the copy in TCRdb shows in-frame clones only, minus some. The table shows 200,000 to 250,000 clones, with roughly 84% occurring only once. The specimen sequenced was peripheral blood. Receptor source: an older woman who had recovered from COVID-19.

The chain joins TRBV9 to TRBJ2-1, with D tentatively TRBD2 (6 bases). Trimming removed 0 bases at V and 10 bases at J, with 14 bases between. Germline CDR1 and CDR2: SGDLS and YYNGEE. The CDR3 loop spans 14 amino acids. The CDR3 region is CASSVASDTREQFF. CDR3 coding DNA: TGTGCCAGCAGCGTAGCTAGCGACACCCGAGAGCAGTTCTTC.

V is TRBV7-3 and J is TRBJ1-1; 7 bases map to TRBD1. Germline V gene sequence: CDR1 SGHTA, CDR2 FQGTGA. CDR3 length equals 13 residues. V lost 2 bases to trimming and J lost 4 bases; unmatched junction nucleotides: 1. The CDR3 DNA follows: TGTGCCAGCAGCTTACACAGGGGCACTGAAGCTTTCTTT. Amino acids: CASSLHRGTEAFF.